This T cell receptor (beta chain) was profiled in a study of T cell responses to AZD1222 COVID-19 vaccine. The CDR3 length is 14 residues. Trimming removed 4 bases from V and 4 bases from J, with 12 bases in between. The germline V gene has CDR1 SGHDT and CDR2 YYEEEE. In this sample, this clone turned up a few times. Using immunoSEQ multiplex PCR, the repertoire was profiled, and TCRdb retains in-frame clones only, with some absent. The repertoire consists of 90,000 to 130,000 clones, with over 90% occurring once and the leading ten covering about 3.1%. This TCR derives from an adult who received the AZD1222 COVID-19 vaccine. The rearrangement joins TRBV5-6 to TRBJ1-5; a possible D gene is TRBD1 (5 bases). The sequences come from peripheral blood, collected 28 days after the second AZD1222 dose. CDR3 residues: CASSGGTENQPQHF. CDR3 DNA: TGTGCCAGCAGCGGAGGGACTGAAAATCAGCCCCAGCATTTT. The full variable domain, rest sourced from reference TRBV5-6 and TRBJ1-5, is DAGVTQSPTHLIKTRGQQVTLRCSPKSGHDTVSWYQQALGQGPQFIFQYYEEEERQRGNFPDRFSGHQFPNYSSELNVNALLLGDSALYLCASSGGTENQPQHFGDGTRLSIL.